The rows below give T cell receptor beta chains drawn from one sample of a study of blood T cell repertoires in COVID-19. Measured with immunoSEQ multiplex PCR; TCRdb has only the in-frame clones, and not every one. The sample records approximately 350,000 clones, 80% to 90% being singletons. The specimen sequenced was peripheral blood. The receptors were sampled from a man aged 25 to 40 with active or convalescent COVID-19. CDR3s include the opening cysteine and the closing phenylalanine or tryptophan. A D gene is named only where the DNA matches it firmly. Size is omitted from some rows. Given values are once, few, many or a class for expanded clones.

V	J	D	size	DNA	CDR3
TRBV5-6	TRBJ1-3	-	-	TGTGCCAGCAGCGTATGGACAGTCAATGGAAACACCATATATTTT	CASSVWTVNGNTIYF
TRBV6-5	TRBJ1-3	-	-	TGTGCCAGCAGTTCCCCGGACAGTCCAAACACCATATATTTT	CASSSPDSPNTIYF
TRBV27	TRBJ1-2	-	-	TGTGCCAGCAGTTTACTCGGAGGGGACAACTATGGCTACACCTTC	CASSLLGGDNYGYTF
TRBV5-6	TRBJ2-3	TRBD2	-	TGTGCCAGCAGCTTGTTTACTAGCGGGAATTCAGATACGCAGTATTTT	CASSLFTSGNSDTQYF
TRBV9	TRBJ2-7	TRBD2	-	TGTGCCAGACGGATGGATCGGCGGGAGGGTATTTCCTACGAGCAGTACTTC	CARRMDRREGISYEQYF
TRBV28	TRBJ2-1	TRBD2	-	TGTGCCAGCAGTTTAGCTAGCGGATACAATGAGCAGTTCTTC	CASSLASGYNEQFF
TRBV5-1	TRBJ2-3	TRBD2	-	TGCGCCAGCAGCCCTAGACTAGCGGGAGCATCAGATACGCAGTATTTT	CASSPRLAGASDTQYF
TRBV5-1	TRBJ1-2	TRBD1	-	TGCGCCAGCAGCTTGGAGGGGGCCCCAGAGTATGGCTACACCTTC	CASSLEGAPEYGYTF
TRBV6-5	TRBJ1-4	-	-	TGTGCCAGCAGAAGGGGGTTAAGTGAAAAACTGTTTTTT	CASRRGLSEKLFF
TRBV30	TRBJ1-5	TRBD1	-	TGTGCCGGCCAGGGGGATAGCAATCAGCCCCAGCATTTT	CAGQGDSNQPQHF
TRBV19	TRBJ2-7	-	-	TGTGCCAGTAGTGAAGGACTGGGGAACTACGAGCAGTACTTC	CASSEGLGNYEQYF
TRBV7-8	TRBJ2-1	-	-	TGTGCCAGCAGCACGCGGGACAGCCGTTTCAGCTCCTACAATGAGCAGTTCTTC	CASSTRDSRFSSYNEQFF
TRBV18	TRBJ2-1	TRBD2	once	TGTGCCAGCTCACGGGGGAGGGCCTCTCTTGAGCAGTTCTTC	CASSRGRASLEQFF
TRBV6-4	TRBJ2-1	TRBD2	-	TGTGCCAGCAGTCTTAGCGGGCGCTACAATGAGCAGTTCTTC	CASSLSGRYNEQFF
TRBV7-9	TRBJ2-7	-	-	TGTGCCAGCACCACGGTGGAGGGGCACTACGAGCAGTACTTC	CASTTVEGHYEQYF
TRBV9	TRBJ1-3	TRBD1	-	TGTGCCAGCAGCGCTGGACAGGGGCCATGGGGAGGAAACACCATATATTTT	CASSAGQGPWGGNTIYF
TRBV7-3	TRBJ2-3	-	-	TGTGCCAGCAGCTTAAATCCAGGGGGCACAGATACGCAGTATTTT	CASSLNPGGTDTQYF
TRBV3-1/TRBV3-2	TRBJ1-4	TRBD1	-	TGTGCCAGCAGTCTGACAGGGGGGAATGAAAAACTGTTTTTT	CASSLTGGNEKLFF
TRBV4-1	TRBJ1-4	TRBD1	-	TGCGCCAGCAGCATACAGGGGCGGACGAGTGAAAAACTGTTTTTT	CASSIQGRTSEKLFF
TRBV12-3/TRBV12-4	TRBJ1-2	-	-	TGTGCCAGCAGTAAAAGGGGGGGAGGCTACACCTTC	CASSKRGGGYTF
TRBV27	TRBJ1-1	-	-	TGTGCCAGCGGAGCGGGGGTGAACACTGAAGCTTTCTTT	CASGAGVNTEAFF
TRBV12-2	TRBJ2-7	-	few	TGTGCAAGTCGCCCAACAGGACAGCCACTCTACGAGCAGTACTTC	CASRPTGQPLYEQYF
TRBV30	TRBJ1-2	TRBD1	-	TGTGCCTGGTGCCCGGACAGGGGTAACTATGGCTACACCTTC	CAWCPDRGNYGYTF
TRBV6-5	TRBJ2-5	TRBD1	-	TGTGCCAGCAGTTACAGGGGGCAGGGGGAGACCCAGTACTTC	CASSYRGQGETQYF
TRBV6-2/TRBV6-3	TRBJ2-3	TRBD2	-	TGTGCCAGCAGTTATACTAGCGGGGCTGATACGCAGTATTTT	CASSYTSGADTQYF
TRBV18	TRBJ2-7	TRBD1	-	TGTGCCAGCTCACCGACCGGGACAGCCTACGAGCAGTACTTC	CASSPTGTAYEQYF
TRBV9	TRBJ2-3	TRBD2	-	TGTGCCAGCAGCCCCGGGACTAGCGGGGAGGATACGCAGTATTTT	CASSPGTSGEDTQYF
TRBV28	TRBJ1-1	-	-	TGTGCCAGCAGTCTCTACGAAGAAAACACTGAAGCTTTCTTT	CASSLYEENTEAFF
TRBV6-5	TRBJ2-3	TRBD1	-	TGTGCCAGCAGATTACAGGGGGCAGGCACAGATACGCAGTATTTT	CASRLQGAGTDTQYF
TRBV12-3/TRBV12-4	TRBJ2-2	-	-	TGTGCCAGCAGTTTCCACGGGGAGCTGTTTTTT	CASSFHGELFF
TRBV29-1	TRBJ2-3	TRBD1	-	TGCAGCGTTGAAGGACAGGGGGCGGCAGATACGCAGTATTTT	CSVEGQGAADTQYF
TRBV6-2/TRBV6-3	TRBJ1-6	TRBD1	once	TGTGCCAGCAGTTTGGTTGGACAGGGCGGTTCACCCCTCCACTTT	CASSLVGQGGSPLHF
TRBV6-6	TRBJ2-1	-	-	TGTGCCAGCAGTTACTCTCATGGCGGAAATGAGCAGTTCTTC	CASSYSHGGNEQFF
TRBV7-2	TRBJ2-3	-	-	TGTGCCAGCAGCTTTTACAGGGAAGATACGCAGTATTTT	CASSFYREDTQYF
TRBV11-3	TRBJ1-2	-	-	TGTGCCAGCACTCGCCCGGGACTAAGGGCTTATGGCTACACCTTC	CASTRPGLRAYGYTF
TRBV4-2	TRBJ1-1	-	-	TGTGCCAGCAGCCAAGACCCCATGGCAGCGGACACTGAAGCTTTCTTT	CASSQDPMAADTEAFF
TRBV18	TRBJ2-7	-	many	TGTGCCAGCTCTATGACGGGGATTGCCTACGAGCAGTACTTC	CASSMTGIAYEQYF
TRBV9	TRBJ1-4	TRBD1	-	TGTGCCAGCAGCCCCGTCGACAGGGGGCCTGATGAAAAACTGTTTTTT	CASSPVDRGPDEKLFF
TRBV9	TRBJ2-7	TRBD2	-	TGTGCCAGCAGCGTAAGAGGCGGGAGCTCCTACGAGCAGTACTTC	CASSVRGGSSYEQYF
TRBV18	TRBJ2-7	-	-	TGTGCCAGCTCACCTTCCGACAGGCTGACCTACTACTACGAGCAGTACTTC	CASSPSDRLTYYYEQYF
TRBV19	TRBJ2-7	-	-	TGTGCCAGTAGTATAGGGGGCGCCTCCTACGAGCAGTACTTC	CASSIGGASYEQYF
TRBV6-2/TRBV6-3	TRBJ2-7	-	-	TGTGCCAGCAGTTACTCGAATTCAGGGGCGAATTACGAGCAGTACTTC	CASSYSNSGANYEQYF
TRBV6-1	TRBJ1-2	-	-	TGTGCCAGCAGTGAAGCGCTTCAGGGGTACTATGGCTACACCTTC	CASSEALQGYYGYTF
TRBV5-6	TRBJ2-3	-	-	TGTGCCAGCAGCTTGGTTGCGCTCACAGATACGCAGTATTTT	CASSLVALTDTQYF
TRBV6-1	TRBJ1-2	TRBD1	-	TGTGCCAGCAGTGATACTTTGACAGGGGGCGGCTACACCTTC	CASSDTLTGGGYTF
TRBV7-9	TRBJ1-4	-	-	TGTGCCAGCAGCCGTCGGACAGTCAATGAAAAACTGTTTTTT	CASSRRTVNEKLFF
TRBV7-9	TRBJ2-5	TRBD2	-	TGTGCCAGCAGCACGAGCGGGGTCAGAGGAGAGACCCAGTACTTC	CASSTSGVRGETQYF